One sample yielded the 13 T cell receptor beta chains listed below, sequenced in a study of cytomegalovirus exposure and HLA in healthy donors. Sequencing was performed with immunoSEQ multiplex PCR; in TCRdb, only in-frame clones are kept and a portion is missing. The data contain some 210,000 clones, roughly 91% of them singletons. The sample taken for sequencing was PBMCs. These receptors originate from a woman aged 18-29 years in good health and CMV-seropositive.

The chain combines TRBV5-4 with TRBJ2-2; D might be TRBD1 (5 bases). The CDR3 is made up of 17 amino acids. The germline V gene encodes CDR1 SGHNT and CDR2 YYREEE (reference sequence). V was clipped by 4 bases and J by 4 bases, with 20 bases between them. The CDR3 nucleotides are TGTGCCAGCAGCCCGGCTCAGGGTTTGGGAACCACCGGGGAGCTGTTTTTT. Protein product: CASSPAQGLGTTGELFF.

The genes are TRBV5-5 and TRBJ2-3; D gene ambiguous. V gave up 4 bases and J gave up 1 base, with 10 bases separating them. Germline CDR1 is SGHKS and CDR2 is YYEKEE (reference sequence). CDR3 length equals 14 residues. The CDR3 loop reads CASSPLHGTDTQYF. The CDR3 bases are TGTGCCAGCAGCCCACTACATGGCACAGATACGCAGTATTTT.

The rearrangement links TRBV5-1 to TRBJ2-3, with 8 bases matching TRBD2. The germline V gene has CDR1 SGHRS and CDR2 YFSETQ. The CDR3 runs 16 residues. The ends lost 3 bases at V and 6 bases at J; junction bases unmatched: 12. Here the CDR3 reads CASSSGGTSLRDTQYF. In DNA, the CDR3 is TGCGCCAGCAGCTCAGGTGGGACTAGTTTGAGGGATACGCAGTATTTT. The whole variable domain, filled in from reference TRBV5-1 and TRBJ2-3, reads KAGVTQTPRYLIKTRGQQVTLSCSPISGHRSVSWYQQTPGQGLQFLFEYFSETQRNKGNFPGRFSGRQFSNSRSEMNVSTLELGDSALYLCASSSGGTSLRDTQYFGPGTRLTVL.

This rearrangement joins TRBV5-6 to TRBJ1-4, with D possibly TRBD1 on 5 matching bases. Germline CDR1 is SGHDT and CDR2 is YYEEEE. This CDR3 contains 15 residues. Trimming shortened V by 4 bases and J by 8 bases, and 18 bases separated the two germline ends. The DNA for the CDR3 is TGTGCCAGCAGCCAACAACAGGAGATTCGCGAAAAACTGTTTTTT. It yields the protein CASSQQQEIREKLFF.

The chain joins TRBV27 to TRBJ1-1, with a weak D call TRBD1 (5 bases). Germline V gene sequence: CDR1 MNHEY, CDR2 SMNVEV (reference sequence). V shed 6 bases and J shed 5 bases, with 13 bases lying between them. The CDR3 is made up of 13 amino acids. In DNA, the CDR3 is TGTGCCAGCAGCGTACTCGGGGGTACTGAAGCTTTCTTT. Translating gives CASSVLGGTEAFF.

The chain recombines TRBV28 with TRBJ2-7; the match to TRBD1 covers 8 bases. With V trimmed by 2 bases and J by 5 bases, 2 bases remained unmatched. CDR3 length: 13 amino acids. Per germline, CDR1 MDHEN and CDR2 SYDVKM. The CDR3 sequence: CASSLPGGNEQYF. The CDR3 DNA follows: TGTGCCAGCAGTTTACCAGGGGGCAACGAGCAGTACTTC.

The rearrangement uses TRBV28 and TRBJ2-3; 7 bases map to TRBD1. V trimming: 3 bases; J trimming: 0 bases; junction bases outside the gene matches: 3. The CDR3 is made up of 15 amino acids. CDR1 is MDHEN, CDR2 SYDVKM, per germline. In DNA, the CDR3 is TGTGCCAGCAGTTTGTGGGACAGAAGCACAGATACGCAGTATTTT. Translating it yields CASSLWDRSTDTQYF.

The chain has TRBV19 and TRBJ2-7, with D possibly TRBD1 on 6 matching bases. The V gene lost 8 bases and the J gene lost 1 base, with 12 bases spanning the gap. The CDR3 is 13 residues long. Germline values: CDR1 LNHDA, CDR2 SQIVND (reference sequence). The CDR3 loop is CASGTIGSYEQYF. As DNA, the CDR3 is TGTGCCAGTGGGACAATCGGTTCCTACGAGCAGTACTTC.

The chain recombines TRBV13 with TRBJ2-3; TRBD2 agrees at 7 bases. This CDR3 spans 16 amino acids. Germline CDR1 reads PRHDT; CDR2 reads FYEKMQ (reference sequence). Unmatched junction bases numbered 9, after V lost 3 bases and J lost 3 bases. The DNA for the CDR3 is TGTGCCAGCAGCTTTTTGTCCAGCGGGATAACAGATACGCAGTATTTT. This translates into CASSFLSSGITDTQYF.

This CDR3 is CASTLGNTEAFF. DNA for the CDR3: TGTGCCAGCACCCTCGGGAACACTGAAGCTTTCTTT. V gene TRBV28 combines with J gene TRBJ1-1; D uncertain. The CDR3 runs 12 residues. In germline, CDR1 is MDHEN, CDR2 SYDVKM. Trimming left V 7 bases short and J 1 base short, with 7 bases between.

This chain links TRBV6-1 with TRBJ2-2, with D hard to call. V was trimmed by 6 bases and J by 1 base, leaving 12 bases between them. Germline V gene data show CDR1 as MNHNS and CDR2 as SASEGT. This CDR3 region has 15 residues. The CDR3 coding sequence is TGTGCCAGCAGACCGCCTGCGTTGAACACCGGGGAGCTGTTTTTT. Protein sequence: CASRPPALNTGELFF.

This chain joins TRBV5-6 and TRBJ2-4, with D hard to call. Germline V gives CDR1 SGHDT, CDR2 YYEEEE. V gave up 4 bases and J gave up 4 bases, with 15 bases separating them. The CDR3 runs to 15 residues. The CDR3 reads CASSDDGSRKNIQYF. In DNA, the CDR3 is TGTGCCAGCAGCGATGACGGGTCCCGGAAAAACATTCAGTACTTC. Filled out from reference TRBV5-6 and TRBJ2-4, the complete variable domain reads DAGVTQSPTHLIKTRGQQVTLRCSPKSGHDTVSWYQQALGQGPQFIFQYYEEEERQRGNFPDRFSGHQFPNYSSELNVNALLLGDSALYLCASSDDGSRKNIQYFGAGTRLSVL.

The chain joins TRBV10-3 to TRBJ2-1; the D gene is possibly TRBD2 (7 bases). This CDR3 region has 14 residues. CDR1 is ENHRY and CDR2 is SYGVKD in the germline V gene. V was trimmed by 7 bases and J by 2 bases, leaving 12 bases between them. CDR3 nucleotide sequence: TGTGCCATCACCGACGGGGGGCCCTACAATGAGCAGTTCTTC. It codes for CAITDGGPYNEQFF.